A single sample gave rise to the 3 T cell receptor beta chains below, sequenced in a study of response to subunit inactivated influenza vaccine. TCRdb re-derived calls from the RT-PCR reads in MiXCR, one entry per CDR3 protein. The data contain 300,000 to 350,000 distinct CDR3 sequences, around a fifth of them singletons. The material was PBMCs from blood, obtained roughly 20 months after vaccination. The receptors shown here come from a man between 45 and 75 years old who received an inactivated influenza vaccine.

This clonotype has a handful of counts. The chain combines TRBV6-5 with TRBJ1-1; unclear D gene. The ends were cut back, 2 bases at V and 3 bases at J, with 10 bases in the middle. This CDR3 is 14 amino acids long. CDR1 and CDR2 from the germline V gene are MNHEY and SVGAGI. Here the CDR3 reads CASSYGVKDTEAFF. The CDR3 DNA sequence: TGTGCCAGCAGTTACGGGGTTAAGGACACTGAAGCTTTCTTT.

In this sample, this clonotype turned up a few times. The rearrangement uses TRBV13 and TRBJ2-3, with a weak D call TRBD2 (5 bases). This CDR3 is built from 15 residues. Germline CDR1 reads PRHDT; CDR2 reads FYEKMQ (reference sequence). Trimming shortened V by 1 base and J by 2 bases, and 10 bases separated the two germline ends. CDR3 in DNA: TGTGCCAGCAGCTTAGCCGGGAACTACACAGATACGCAGTATTTT. Translation: CASSLAGNYTDTQYF.

This clonotype was observed a few times. This chain links TRBV2 with TRBJ1-2, with D unresolved. Germline CDR1 and CDR2: SNHLY and FYNNEI. V lost 2 bases and J lost 0, with 10 bases in between. The CDR3 has 15 residues. The CDR3 is CASSEFGLANYGYTF. CDR3 nucleotides: TGTGCCAGCAGTGAATTCGGGCTAGCTAACTATGGCTACACCTTC. The full variable domain, its missing parts supplied by reference TRBV2 and TRBJ1-2, is EPEVTQTPSHQVTQMGQEVILRCVPISNHLYFYWYRQILGQKVEFLVSFYNNEISEKSEIFDDQFSVERPDGSNFTLKIRSTKLEDSAMYFCASSEFGLANYGYTFGSGTRLTVV.